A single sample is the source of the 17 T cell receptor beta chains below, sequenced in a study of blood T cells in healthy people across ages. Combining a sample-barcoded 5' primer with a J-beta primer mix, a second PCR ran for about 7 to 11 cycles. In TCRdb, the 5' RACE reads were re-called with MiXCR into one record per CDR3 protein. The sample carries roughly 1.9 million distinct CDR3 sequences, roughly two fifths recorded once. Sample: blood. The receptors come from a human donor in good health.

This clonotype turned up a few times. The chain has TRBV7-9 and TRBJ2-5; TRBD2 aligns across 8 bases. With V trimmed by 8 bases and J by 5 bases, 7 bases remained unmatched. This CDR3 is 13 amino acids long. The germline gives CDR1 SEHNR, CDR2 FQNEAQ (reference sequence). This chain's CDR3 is CASRGAGVETQYF. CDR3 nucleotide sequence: TGTGCCAGCCGCGGAGCGGGGGTTGAGACCCAGTACTTC.

CDR3 region: CASSEQSSGGPPEFF. DNA of the CDR3: TGTGCCAGCAGTGAACAGTCTAGCGGGGGGCCTCCCGAGTTCTTC. The rearrangement uses TRBV2 and TRBJ2-1; 11 bases fit TRBD2. The V gene's germline CDR1 is SNHLY and CDR2 FYNNEI. Trimming at V came to 2 bases and at J to 14 bases, leaving 11 bases not matched to a gene. The CDR3 contains 15 residues.

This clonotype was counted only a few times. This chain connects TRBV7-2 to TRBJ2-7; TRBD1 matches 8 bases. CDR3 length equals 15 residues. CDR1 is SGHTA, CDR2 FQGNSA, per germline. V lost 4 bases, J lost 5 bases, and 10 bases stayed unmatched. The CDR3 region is CASSSMGQGANEQYF. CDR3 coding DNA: TGTGCCAGCAGCTCCATGGGGCAGGGGGCTAACGAGCAGTACTTC.

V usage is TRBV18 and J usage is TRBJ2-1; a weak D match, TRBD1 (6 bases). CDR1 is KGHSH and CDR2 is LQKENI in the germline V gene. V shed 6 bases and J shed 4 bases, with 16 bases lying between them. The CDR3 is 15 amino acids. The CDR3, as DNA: TGTGCCAGCTCTCCCGGCAGGGGTCGTTACAATGAGCAGTTCTTC. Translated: CASSPGRGRYNEQFF.

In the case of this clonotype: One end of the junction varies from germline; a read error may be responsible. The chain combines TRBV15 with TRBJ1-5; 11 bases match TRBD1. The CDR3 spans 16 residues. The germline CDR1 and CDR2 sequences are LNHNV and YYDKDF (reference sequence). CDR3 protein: CATSRGAGTGGMPRHF. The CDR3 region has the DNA TGTGCCACCAGCAGAGGGGCTGGGACAGGGGGTATGCCCCGGCATTTT. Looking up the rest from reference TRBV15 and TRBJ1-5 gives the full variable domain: DAMVIQNPRYQVTQFGKPVTLSCSQTLNHNVMYWYQQKSSQAPKLLFHYYDKDFNNEADTPDNFQSRRPNTSFCFLDIRSPGLGDTAMYLCATSRGAGTGGMPRHFGDGTRLSIL.

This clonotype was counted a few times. The CDR3 loop is CSATAGGVTDTQYF. In DNA, the CDR3 is TGCAGTGCTACTGCGGGGGGGGTCACAGATACGCAGTATTTT. V is TRBV20-1 and J is TRBJ2-3, with 9 bases identical to TRBD2. The length of the CDR3 is 14 residues. CDR1 and CDR2 (germline): DFQATT, SNEGSKA (reference sequence). V dropped 4 bases and J dropped 2; count of bases not matched to a gene: 4.

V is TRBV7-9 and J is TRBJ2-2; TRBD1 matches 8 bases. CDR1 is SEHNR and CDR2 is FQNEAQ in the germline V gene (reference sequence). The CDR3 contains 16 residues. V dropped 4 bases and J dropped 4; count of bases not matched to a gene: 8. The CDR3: CASSYRDRPSTGELFF. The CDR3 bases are TGTGCCAGCAGCTACCGGGACAGGCCATCCACCGGGGAGCTGTTTTTT. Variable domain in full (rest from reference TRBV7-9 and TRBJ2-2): DTGVSQNPRHKITKRGQNVTFRCDPISEHNRLYWYRQTLGQGPEFLTYFQNEAQLEKSRLLSDRFSAERPKGSFSTLEIQRTEQGDSAMYLCASSYRDRPSTGELFFGEGSRLTVL.

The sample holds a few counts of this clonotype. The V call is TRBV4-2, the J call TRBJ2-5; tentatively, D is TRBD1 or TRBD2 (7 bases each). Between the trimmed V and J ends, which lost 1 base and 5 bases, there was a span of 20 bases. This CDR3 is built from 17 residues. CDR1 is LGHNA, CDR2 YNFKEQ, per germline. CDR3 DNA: TGTGCCAGCAGCCAAGGGGGGGGACAGAAGAGGAGCGAGACCCAGTACTTC. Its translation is CASSQGGGQKRSETQYF.

The CDR3 DNA sequence: TGTGCCATCAGTGATAGATCAGATACGCAGTATTTT. Amino acid sequence: CAISDRSDTQYF. The chain joins TRBV10-3 to TRBJ2-3; D gene ambiguous. Trimming removed 3 bases from V and 4 bases from J, with 5 bases in between. Germline V CDR1 and CDR2: ENHRY, SYGVKD. The CDR3 is 12 amino acids.

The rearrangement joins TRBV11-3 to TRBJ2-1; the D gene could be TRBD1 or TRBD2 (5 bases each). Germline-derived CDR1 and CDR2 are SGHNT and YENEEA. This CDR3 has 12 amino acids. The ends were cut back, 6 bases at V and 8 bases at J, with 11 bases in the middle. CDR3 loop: CASRFRDHEQFF. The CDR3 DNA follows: TGTGCCAGCAGATTCAGGGACCATGAGCAGTTCTTC.

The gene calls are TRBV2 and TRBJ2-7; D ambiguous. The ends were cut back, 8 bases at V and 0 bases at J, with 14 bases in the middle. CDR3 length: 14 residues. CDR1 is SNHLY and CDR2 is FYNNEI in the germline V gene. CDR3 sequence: CASVVRANSYEQYF. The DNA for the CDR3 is TGTGCCAGCGTAGTACGAGCGAACTCCTACGAGCAGTACTTC.

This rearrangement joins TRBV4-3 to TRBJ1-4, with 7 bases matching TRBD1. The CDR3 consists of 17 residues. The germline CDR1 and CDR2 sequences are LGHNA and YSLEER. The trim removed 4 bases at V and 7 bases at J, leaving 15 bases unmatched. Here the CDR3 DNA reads TGCGCCAGCAGCCTACGACAGGGAGTCGGTGTTAGTGAAAAACTGTTTTTT. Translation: CASSLRQGVGVSEKLFF.

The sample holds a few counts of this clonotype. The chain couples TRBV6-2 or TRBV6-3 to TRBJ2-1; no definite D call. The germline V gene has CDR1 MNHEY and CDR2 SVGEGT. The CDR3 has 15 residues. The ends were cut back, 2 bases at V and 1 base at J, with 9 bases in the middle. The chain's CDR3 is CASSYVPLSYNEQFF. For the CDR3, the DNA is TGTGCCAGCAGTTACGTGCCACTGTCCTACAATGAGCAGTTCTTC.

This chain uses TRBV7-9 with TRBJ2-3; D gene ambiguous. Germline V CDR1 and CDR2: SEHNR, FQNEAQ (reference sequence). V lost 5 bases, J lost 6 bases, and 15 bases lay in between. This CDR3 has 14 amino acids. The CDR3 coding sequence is TGTGCCAGCAGCCCCGGTCTCGGGCGGGATACGCAGTATTTT. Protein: CASSPGLGRDTQYF.

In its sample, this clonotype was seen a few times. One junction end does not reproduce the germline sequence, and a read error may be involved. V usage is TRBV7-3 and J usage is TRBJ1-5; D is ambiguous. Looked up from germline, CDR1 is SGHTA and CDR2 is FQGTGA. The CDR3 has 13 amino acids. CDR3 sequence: CASSVTPSQPQHF. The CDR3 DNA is TGTGCCAGCAGCGTAACTCCAAGTCAGCCCCAGCATTTT.

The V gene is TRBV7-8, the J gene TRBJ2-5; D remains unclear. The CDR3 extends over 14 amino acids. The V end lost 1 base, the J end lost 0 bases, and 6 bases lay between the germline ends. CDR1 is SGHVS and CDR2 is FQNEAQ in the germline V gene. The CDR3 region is CASSLGPDQETQYF. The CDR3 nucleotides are TGTGCCAGCAGCTTAGGGCCCGACCAAGAGACCCAGTACTTC. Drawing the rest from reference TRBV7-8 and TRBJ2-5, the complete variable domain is GAGVSQSPRYKVAKRGQDVALRCDPISGHVSLFWYQQALGQGPEFLTYFQNEAQLDKSGLPSDRFFAERPEGSVSTLKIQRTQQEDSAVYLCASSLGPDQETQYFGPGTRLLVL.

The CDR3 nucleotides read TGCAGTGCCAGGCAAGGGGCGCAGGGAGATACGCAGTATTTT. Protein: CSARQGAQGDTQYF. The V gene is TRBV20-1, the J gene TRBJ2-3, with D possibly TRBD1 on 5 matching bases. The V end lost 6 bases, the J end lost 5 bases, and 18 bases lay between the germline ends. Per germline, CDR1 DFQATT and CDR2 SNEGSKA (reference sequence). CDR3 size: 14 residues.